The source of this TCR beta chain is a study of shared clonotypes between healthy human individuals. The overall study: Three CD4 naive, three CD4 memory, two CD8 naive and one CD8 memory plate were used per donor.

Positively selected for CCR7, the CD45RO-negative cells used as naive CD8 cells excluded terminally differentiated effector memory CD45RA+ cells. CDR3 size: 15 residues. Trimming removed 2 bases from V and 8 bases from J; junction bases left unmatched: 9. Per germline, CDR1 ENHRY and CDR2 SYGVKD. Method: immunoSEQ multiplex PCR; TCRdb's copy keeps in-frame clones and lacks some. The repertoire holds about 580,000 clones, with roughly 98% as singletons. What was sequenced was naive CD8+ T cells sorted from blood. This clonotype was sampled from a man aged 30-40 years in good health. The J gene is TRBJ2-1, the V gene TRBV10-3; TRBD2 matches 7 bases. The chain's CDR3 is CAISEKRDLFYEQFF. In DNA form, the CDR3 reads TGTGCCATCAGTGAGAAGCGGGATTTGTTCTATGAGCAGTTCTTC.